The present entry profiles one T cell receptor beta chain with its context. Germline is not matched at one junction end, which may reflect a read error. These data are taken from a study of T cells in Graves' hyperthyroidism and ophthalmopathy. Researchers took RNA transcripts and amplified the TCR beta CDR3 regions from them. When the TCR CDR3 underwent first-round RT-PCR, the HTBI primer set was used. Using its own MiXCR run on the multiplex PCR reads, TCRdb lists one record per CDR3 protein. The table shows about 350,000 distinct CDR3 sequences, with 18% occurring only once. Every diagnosis used clinical symptoms, serum thyroxine and TRAb, thyroid ultrasound and orbital computed tomography. Germline V gene sequence: CDR1 MNHNS, CDR2 SASEGT. The CDR3 totals 15 residues.

The chain recombines TRBV6-1 with TRBJ1-5; 9 bases line up with TRBD1. Sequences were obtained from blood. The receptor was derived from a woman aged 40 to 50 with Graves' ophthalmopathy. The CDR3 region is CASGEATGGNQPQHF. The CDR3 bases are TGTGCCAGCGGTGAAGCGACAGGGGGGAATCAGCCCCAGCATTTT.